This T cell receptor beta chain was found in a study of T cell changes during pregnancy in multiple sclerosis. Here immunoSEQ multiplex PCR was the method, and the copy in TCRdb shows in-frame clones only, minus some. This sample carries more than 9,000 clones, around 89% of them seen once, and the ten largest clones take more than 4.5%. This sequence originates from a female donor in good health, enrolled as a control in a pregnancy study. Sequenced material: CD8+ T cells from peripheral blood mononuclear cells, taken in the first trimester of pregnancy.

CDR3 nucleotides: TGCGCCAGCAGCCCAGGGACAGCCGATACGCAGTATTTT. It yields the protein CASSPGTADTQYF. The chain has TRBV5-1 and TRBJ2-3, with 7 bases lining up with TRBD1. Trimming took 4 bases from V and 6 from J; bases not matched to a gene: 5. The CDR3 consists of 13 residues. CDR1 and CDR2 from the germline V gene are SGHRS and YFSETQ.